The 24 T cell receptor beta chains presented below share a single source sample, sequenced in a study of blood T cell repertoires in COVID-19. Assay: immunoSEQ multiplex PCR; the TCRdb copy retains only in-frame clones and omits some. Of a few hundred thousand clones in the sample, around 87% were seen once. Sequenced material: PBMCs or T cells enriched from blood (not recorded which). Receptors originate from a man aged 18 to 29 who had recovered from COVID-19.

The CDR3 bases are TGTGCCAGCAGCTTACAGGGAAAGAATTACGAGCAGTACTTC. This gives the protein CASSLQGKNYEQYF. The genes are TRBV7-2 and TRBJ2-7, with D maybe TRBD1 (5 bases). This CDR3 is built from 14 residues. Trimming took off 2 bases at V and 4 bases at J, with 12 bases between the two ends. Germline CDR1 is SGHTA and CDR2 is FQGNSA.

The chain combines TRBV12-2 with TRBJ2-7; the table's D gene call, TRBD1, was not cross checked with the DNA. TRBV12-2 is a documented pseudogene. The length of the CDR3 is 15 residues. DNA for the CDR3: TGTGCAAGTCGCCCGGGGGACAGGGTCGCCTACGAGCAGTACTTC. This codes for CASRPGDRVAYEQYF.

This chain links TRBV11-1 with TRBJ2-5; tentatively, D is TRBD1 (7 bases). Germline CDR1 and CDR2: SGHAT and FQDESV (reference sequence). V was clipped by 5 bases and J by 2 bases, with 18 bases between them. The CDR3 has 16 residues. CDR3 DNA: TGTGCCAGCAGCCCCATCAGGGGGGCGGGGCAAGAGACCCAGTACTTC. Encoded protein: CASSPIRGAGQETQYF. Full variable domain (outside the CDR3, taken from reference TRBV11-1 and TRBJ2-5): EAEVAQSPRYKITEKSQAVAFWCDPISGHATLYWYRQILGQGPELLVQFQDESVVDDSQLPKDRFSAERLKGVDSTLKIQPAELGDSAMYLCASSPIRGAGQETQYFGPGTRLLVL.

The chain is built from TRBV7-9 and TRBJ2-7; TRBD2 matches 7 bases. The germline V gene encodes CDR1 SEHNR and CDR2 FQNEAQ (reference sequence). Unmatched junction bases numbered 4, after V lost 0 bases and J lost 2 bases. This CDR3 spans 15 amino acids. The CDR3 DNA reads as TGTGCCAGCAGCTTAGCTGGGGGGGTGGCCTACGAGCAGTACTTC. It specifies CASSLAGGVAYEQYF.

This chain joins TRBV10-3 and TRBJ2-3; D is possibly TRBD2 (5 bases). The CDR3 totals 15 residues. Trimming left V 4 bases short and J 8 bases short, with 19 bases between. Germline assignment: CDR1 ENHRY and CDR2 SYGVKD. CDR3 DNA sequence: TGTGCCATCAGTGTGGAAAGGACTTCTTTTGGTACGCAGTATTTT. This codes for CAISVERTSFGTQYF.

The CDR3 coding sequence is TGTGCCAGCAGCGTAGACCCCTCCGGGGGAGGGAATGGCTACACCTTC. This translates into CASSVDPSGGGNGYTF. The chain uses TRBV9 and TRBJ1-2; a weak D match, TRBD1 (5 bases). Germline-derived CDR1 and CDR2 are SGDLS and YYNGEE. V was pared by 0 bases and J by 6 bases, with 18 bases between. The CDR3 totals 16 residues.

CDR3 region: CASSSPGRNQPQHF. In nucleotides, the CDR3 is TGTGCCAGCAGTAGTCCCGGGAGAAATCAGCCCCAGCATTTT. V usage is TRBV28 and J usage is TRBJ1-5; D is unresolved. This CDR3 has 14 residues. Between the trimmed V and J ends, which lost 5 bases and 4 bases, there was a span of 12 bases. Germline V gene data show CDR1 as MDHEN and CDR2 as SYDVKM.

The chain links TRBV27 to TRBJ1-2; D unclear. V lost 6 bases and J 6 bases, leaving 14 bases between the germline ends. The germline V gene has CDR1 MNHEY and CDR2 SMNVEV (reference sequence). The CDR3 spans 13 residues. This CDR3 is CASSLGMDDGYTF. The CDR3, as DNA: TGTGCCAGCAGCCTCGGGATGGACGATGGCTACACCTTC.

The chain carries TRBV28 and TRBJ2-7; 11 positions match TRBD2. The CDR3 is made up of 15 amino acids. Germline-derived CDR1 and CDR2 are MDHEN and SYDVKM. J lost 3 bases, V lost 6 bases, and 7 bases had no gene match. CDR3 sequence: CASRPITSGSYEQYF. The CDR3 DNA follows: TGTGCCAGCAGGCCGATCACTAGCGGGAGCTACGAGCAGTACTTC.

The chain uses TRBV10-1 and TRBJ2-1; TRBD2 aligns across 8 bases. The CDR3 totals 15 residues. V lost 4 bases to trimming and J lost 3 bases; unmatched junction nucleotides: 5. From germline, CDR1 is WNHNN and CDR2 SYGVQD (reference sequence). The CDR3 sequence is CASSAALAGYNEQFF. The CDR3 region has the DNA TGCGCCAGCAGTGCAGCGCTAGCGGGCTACAATGAGCAGTTCTTC.

V gene TRBV7-9 combines with J gene TRBJ1-1; tentatively, D is TRBD1 (6 bases). The V gene lost 2 bases and the J gene lost 1 base, with 11 bases spanning the gap. The CDR3 is 15 amino acids. The germline CDR1 and CDR2 sequences are SEHNR and FQNEAQ (reference sequence). CDR3 residues: CASSLFADRNTEAFF. CDR3 DNA sequence: TGTGCCAGCAGCTTATTCGCGGACAGGAACACTGAAGCTTTCTTT.

This chain links TRBV15 with TRBJ1-2; the D is unclear. The germline V gene has CDR1 LNHNV and CDR2 YYDKDF (reference sequence). The CDR3 has 15 amino acids. V lost 5 bases and J lost 2, with 15 bases in between. CDR3 loop: CATSGLGGQNYGYTF. The CDR3 bases are TGTGCCACCAGCGGGCTCGGTGGGCAGAACTATGGCTACACCTTC.

A note on this clone: The conserved phenylalanine or tryptophan normally closing the CDR3 is absent here, so this likely arose from a read error. Because the CDR3's place on the DNA is in doubt, the DNA is left out and the CDR3 is given as listed by TCRdb. The V gene is TRBV28, the J gene TRBJ2-7; TRBD2 is the table's D call and was not checked against the DNA. CDR1 MDHEN and CDR2 SYDVKM come from the germline V gene. The CDR3 numbers 11 amino acids, ends counted. The chain's CDR3 is CATPKREAFSR.

In nucleotides, the CDR3 is TGTGCCAGCAGCCTACTAGCGGGGGCCACGAACACCGGGGAGCTGTTTTTT. It specifies CASSLLAGATNTGELFF. The rearrangement joins TRBV7-3 to TRBJ2-2; TRBD2 aligns across 11 bases. The CDR3 sequence is 17 residues long. From germline, CDR1 is SGHTA and CDR2 FQGTGA. Unmatched junction bases numbered 5, after V lost 5 bases and J lost 0 bases.

The chain carries TRBV7-3 and TRBJ2-1, with TRBD2 identical over 13 bases. Trimming removed 5 bases from V and 0 bases from J; junction bases left unmatched: 4. There are 17 residues in the CDR3. Germline-derived CDR1 and CDR2 are SGHTA and FQGTGA. The CDR3 DNA reads TGTGCCAGCAGCGCCCGGACTAGCGGGAGCTCCTACAATGAGCAGTTCTTC. Translating gives CASSARTSGSSYNEQFF.

CDR3 amino acids: CASSFGPNTGELFF. DNA for the CDR3: TGTGCCAGCAGTTTTGGGCCTAACACCGGGGAGCTGTTTTTT. This chain links TRBV28 with TRBJ2-2; D remains ambiguous. The CDR3 totals 14 residues. V lost 3 bases to trimming and J lost 2 bases, with 7 bases between them. The germline CDR1 and CDR2 sequences are MDHEN and SYDVKM.

This clone appeared a single time. The chain uses TRBV5-1 and TRBJ1-4; the D gene is possibly TRBD1 (5 bases). V lost 5 bases, J lost 4 bases, and 9 bases lay in between. This CDR3 comprises 13 residues. Per the germline V gene, CDR1 is SGHRS and CDR2 is YFSETQ. CDR3 DNA: TGCGCCAGCAGTCGACAGCTTAATGAAAAACTGTTTTTT. It translates to CASSRQLNEKLFF.

This chain joins TRBV2 and TRBJ2-5; 7 nucleotides align to TRBD2. The germline V gene has CDR1 SNHLY and CDR2 FYNNEI. The CDR3 runs to 12 residues. V lost 7 bases and J lost 5; bases outside the gene matches: 4. DNA of the CDR3: TGTGCCAGCACGGGGGAGGGGGAGACCCAGTACTTC. Translation gives CASTGEGETQYF.

V usage is TRBV3-1 (or the pseudogene TRBV3-2) and J usage is TRBJ1-6, with D tentatively TRBD1 (5 bases). Germline V CDR1 and CDR2: LGHDT, YNNKEL (reference sequence). Trimming took off 0 bases at V and 12 bases at J, with 15 bases between the two ends. This CDR3 region has 15 residues. This chain's CDR3 is CASSQEDQGNVPLHF. The CDR3 nucleotides read TGTGCCAGCAGCCAAGAGGATCAGGGTAACGTACCCCTCCACTTT.

The rearrangement joins TRBV6-5 to TRBJ1-5; no firm D call. Trimming removed 2 bases at V and 0 bases at J, with 8 bases between. The germline gives CDR1 MNHEY, CDR2 SVGAGI. This CDR3 has 15 amino acids. CDR3 loop: CASSYAGNSNQPQHF. CDR3 DNA: TGTGCCAGCAGTTACGCGGGTAATAGCAATCAGCCCCAGCATTTT.

V usage is TRBV14 and J usage is TRBJ1-5; D perhaps matches TRBD1 (5 bases). Trimming removed 2 bases from V and 7 bases from J, with 9 bases in between. CDR1 SGHDN and CDR2 FVKESK come from the germline V gene. This CDR3 comprises 13 residues. CDR3 coding DNA: TGTGCCAGCAGCCAAACTCAGGGACAGCCCCAGCATTTT. As protein: CASSQTQGQPQHF.

This chain uses TRBV28 with TRBJ2-6, with a tentative D call TRBD1 (6 bases). V was clipped by 5 bases and J by 0 bases, with 20 bases between them. The CDR3 loop spans 19 amino acids. CDR1 is MDHEN, CDR2 SYDVKM, per germline. CDR3 sequence (DNA): TGTGCCAGCAGTAAGGTTCGGGACACCCAGCGCTCTGGGGCCAACGTCCTGACTTTC. Amino acid sequence: CASSKVRDTQRSGANVLTF.

J is TRBJ1-2 and V is TRBV6-5; 12 bases agree with TRBD1. After removal of 2 bases from V and 3 bases from J, the junction contained 1 base not matched to a gene. Germline CDR1 is MNHEY and CDR2 is SVGAGI. CDR3 length: 15 residues. CDR3 DNA sequence: TGTGCCAGCAGTTACGGGACAGGGGGCGACTATGGCTACACCTTC. Protein sequence: CASSYGTGGDYGYTF.

CDR3 sequence reads: CATSDFGGAKHTDTQYF. CDR3 in DNA: TGTGCCACCAGTGATTTCGGAGGGGCGAAACACACAGATACGCAGTATTTT. The J gene is TRBJ2-3, the V gene TRBV24-1, with a tentative D call TRBD2 (6 bases). The CDR3 is 17 amino acids. V shed 1 base and J shed 2 bases, with 15 bases lying between them. CDR1 is KGHDR, CDR2 SFDVKD, per germline.